This TCR beta chain was retrieved from a study of cytotoxic CD8 clonotypes in ibrutinib-treated CLL. J was trimmed by 1 base and V by 6 bases; bases with no gene match: 3. Germline CDR1 MNHNY, CDR2 SVGAGI (reference sequence). The CDR3 consists of 15 residues. The protocol was immunoSEQ multiplex PCR, while the TCRdb copy is restricted to in-frame clones and leaves out a portion. The sample holds roughly 160,000 clones, approximately 84% seen once. Source: PBMCs, taken after 24 months of ibrutinib treatment. The chain uses TRBV6-6 and TRBJ1-4, with 9 bases lining up with TRBD1. This clonotype originated in a human donor with chronic lymphocytic leukemia. CDR3 protein: CASSQTGGTNEKLFF. CDR3 coding DNA: TGTGCCAGCAGCCAGACAGGGGGAACTAATGAAAAACTGTTTTTT.